This passage covers 5 T cell receptor beta chains from one sample sequenced in a study of OX40 agonist ivuxolimab in advanced cancers. TCRdb keeps only in-frame clones here, not all; method: immunoSEQ multiplex PCR. The top ten hold about 0.69% of the sample, which has about 50,000 clones, 65% to 85% seen once. This sample comprised CD4+ or CD8+ T cells sorted from blood, obtained in a trial of the OX40 agonist ivuxolimab. These receptors were obtained from an adult with an advanced solid tumor such as melanoma, head and neck, liver or kidney cancer.

The CDR3 loop is CASSQGVNVAEAFF. The CDR3 DNA follows: TGTGCCAGTAGTCAGGGGGTAAACGTAGCTGAAGCTTTCTTT. This chain joins TRBV19 and TRBJ1-1; 7 bases are shared with TRBD1. This CDR3 spans 14 amino acids. V dropped 5 bases and J dropped 6; count of bases not matched to a gene: 9. Germline-derived CDR1 and CDR2 are LNHDA and SQIVND (reference sequence).

The chain is built from TRBV6-5 and TRBJ1-2; 8 bases agree with TRBD1. CDR1 is MNHEY and CDR2 is SVGAGI in the germline V gene. This CDR3 is 14 amino acids long. The trim removed 7 bases at V and 3 bases at J, leaving 7 bases unmatched. CDR3 sequence (DNA): TGTGCCAGCACCAAGACGGGACAGGACTATGGCTACACCTTC. Its protein is CASTKTGQDYGYTF.

This clone was observed a few times. This chain uses TRBV19 with TRBJ1-5; D gene ambiguous. Between the trimmed V and J ends, which lost 3 bases and 5 bases, there was a span of 8 bases. The length of the CDR3 is 13 residues. The germline CDR1 and CDR2 sequences are LNHDA and SQIVND (reference sequence). The CDR3 protein is CASSMERDQPQHF. The CDR3 DNA follows: TGTGCCAGTAGTATGGAGAGGGATCAGCCCCAGCATTTT.

This sequence joins TRBV29-1 and TRBJ2-3, with 12 bases that match TRBD2. V trimming: 5 bases; J trimming: 2 bases; junction bases outside the gene matches: 2. Germline V gives CDR1 SQVTM, CDR2 ANQGSEA. This CDR3 comprises 14 residues. The CDR3 nucleotides read TGCAGCGTTCCTAGCGGGGGGGACACAGATACGCAGTATTTT. It yields the protein CSVPSGGDTDTQYF.

V is TRBV4-2 and J is TRBJ1-1, with TRBD1 matching over 9 bases. J gave up 10 bases and V 0 bases, and 9 bases lay outside the gene matches. Germline V lookup: CDR1 LGHNA, CDR2 YNFKEQ. CDR3 size: 15 residues. The CDR3 DNA sequence: TGTGCCAGCAGCCAAGAGACGGGACAGGGTTTTAGAGCTTTCTTT. Protein product: CASSQETGQGFRAFF.